Presented here are 18 T cell receptor beta chains from one specimen sequenced in a study of T cell responses to AZD1222 COVID-19 vaccine. The data were produced by immunoSEQ multiplex PCR, yet TCRdb's version contains in-frame clones alone and is incomplete. Of 90,000 to 140,000 clones listed, roughly 90% are singletons. The sample in question was peripheral blood, obtained on day 0 of AZD1222 vaccination. These receptor sequences come from an adult in good health.

In its sample, this clone was seen a few times. The rearrangement joins TRBV6-5 to TRBJ2-7; D possibly corresponds to TRBD1 (5 bases). Germline CDR1 MNHEY, CDR2 SVGAGI. The CDR3 is 14 amino acids. Trimming took off 5 bases at V and 0 bases at J, with 11 bases between the two ends. CDR3 loop: CASSRTLSSYEQYF. The CDR3, as DNA: TGTGCCAGCAGTCGGACACTTAGCTCCTACGAGCAGTACTTC.

This clone has a single count. The chain is built from TRBV6-2 or TRBV6-3 and TRBJ1-1; TRBD1 matches at 8 bases. Trimming removed 4 bases from V and 9 bases from J; junction bases left unmatched: 10. CDR1 MNHEY and CDR2 SVGEGT come from the germline V gene. The CDR3 totals 14 residues. The DNA for the CDR3 is TGTGCCAGCAGTTTTGGACAGGGAGGGGATAAAGCTTTCTTT. Translating gives CASSFGQGGDKAFF.

The genes are TRBV7-9 and TRBJ1-2; D is uncertain. Trimming took 5 bases from V and 3 from J, leaving 16 bases between them. The CDR3 extends over 15 amino acids. Germline assignment: CDR1 SEHNR and CDR2 FQNEAQ (reference sequence). The DNA of the CDR3 is TGTGCCAGCAGCCCCGAAGAGGGAGGTTACTATGGCTACACCTTC. It yields the protein CASSPEEGGYYGYTF.

This clone is a singleton in its sample. The chain is built from TRBV7-2 and TRBJ1-5; a weak D match, TRBD1 (6 bases). The CDR3 contains 12 residues. CDR1 is SGHTA, CDR2 FQGNSA, per germline. V dropped 9 bases and J dropped 4 bases, with 10 bases sitting between them. The CDR3 sequence: CASHRGNQPQHF. The CDR3 bases are TGTGCCAGTCATAGGGGGAATCAGCCCCAGCATTTT.

The chain carries TRBV5-1 and TRBJ2-1; 12 bases are a match to TRBD2. This CDR3 comprises 16 residues. J gave up 9 bases and V 4 bases, and 11 bases lay outside the gene matches. Germline loops: CDR1 SGHRS, CDR2 YFSETQ. The CDR3 DNA sequence: TGCGCCAGCAGCCGCTGGGCTAGCGGGAGGGTTGGTGAGCAGTTCTTC. As protein: CASSRWASGRVGEQFF.

The rearrangement uses TRBV3-1 (or the pseudogene TRBV3-2) and TRBJ1-6, with a weak D call TRBD1 (5 bases). CDR1 is LGHDT, CDR2 YNNKEL, per germline (reference sequence). V lost 4 bases and J lost 5, with 9 bases in between. The CDR3 runs 14 residues. The CDR3: CASSLQGHNSPLHF. In DNA form, the CDR3 reads TGTGCCAGCAGCCTGCAGGGACATAATTCACCCCTCCACTTT.

The genes are TRBV12-3 or TRBV12-4 and TRBJ1-1; D may be TRBD1 (6 bases). The V end lost 5 bases, the J end lost 8 bases, and 12 bases lay between the germline ends. The length of the CDR3 is 12 residues. The CDR3 coding sequence is TGTGCCAGCAGTCTATATACAGGGGAAGCTTTCTTT. Encoded protein: CASSLYTGEAFF.

The chain uses TRBV5-1 and TRBJ2-7, with TRBD2 matching over 8 bases. The CDR3 runs to 15 residues. V shed 2 bases, J shed 3 bases, and the junction held 7 bases outside the gene matches. The V gene's germline CDR1 is SGHRS and CDR2 YFSETQ. The CDR3 region is CASSLNSGNSYEQYF. In nucleotides, the CDR3 is TGCGCCAGCAGCTTAAATAGCGGGAATAGCTACGAGCAGTACTTC. The full variable domain, completed using reference TRBV5-1 and TRBJ2-7, is KAGVTQTPRYLIKTRGQQVTLSCSPISGHRSVSWYQQTPGQGLQFLFEYFSETQRNKGNFPGRFSGRQFSNSRSEMNVSTLELGDSALYLCASSLNSGNSYEQYFGPGTRLTVT.

The V and J genes are TRBV7-9 and TRBJ2-3; weak D call: TRBD2 (5 bases). The CDR3 is 15 residues long. CDR1 and CDR2 (germline): SEHNR, FQNEAQ (reference sequence). V lost 3 bases to trimming and J lost 0 bases, with 10 bases between them. The CDR3 coding sequence is TGTGCCAGCAGCTTCGGGCGGACTAGCACAGATACGCAGTATTTT. Translating it yields CASSFGRTSTDTQYF.

This clone has just a few counts. J is TRBJ1-4 and V is TRBV6-5; 8 bases align to TRBD1. With V trimmed by 6 bases and J by 8 bases, 11 bases remained unmatched. Germline V gene data show CDR1 as MNHEY and CDR2 as SVGAGI. This CDR3 has 15 amino acids. This CDR3 reads CASSPQGALDEKLFF. For the CDR3, the DNA is TGTGCCAGCAGCCCCCAGGGGGCGTTGGACGAAAAACTGTTTTTT.

This chain links TRBV11-3 with TRBJ2-2; D perhaps matches TRBD2 (5 bases). Germline CDR1 is SGHNT and CDR2 is YENEEA. The V end lost 6 bases, the J end lost 5 bases, and 16 bases lay between the germline ends. This CDR3 has 15 residues. The CDR3 DNA reads as TGTGCCAGCAGGCAGGCCCCAGCGGTGACCGGGGAGCTGTTTTTT. The encoded protein is CASRQAPAVTGELFF.

This rearrangement joins TRBV10-3 to TRBJ2-3; D remains unclear. CDR3 length equals 13 residues. Trimming stripped 7 bases from V and 0 bases from J, with 8 bases between. Germline lookup yields CDR1 ENHRY and CDR2 SYGVKD. CDR3 sequence: CAITPASTDTQYF. The CDR3 DNA follows: TGTGCCATCACCCCTGCTAGCACAGATACGCAGTATTTT.

This sequence joins TRBV7-9 and TRBJ2-1; 7 bases map to TRBD2. After removal of 5 bases from V and 6 bases from J, the junction contained 4 bases not matched to a gene. The germline V gene encodes CDR1 SEHNR and CDR2 FQNEAQ (reference sequence). This CDR3 region has 13 residues. DNA for the CDR3: TGTGCCAGCAGCCCGACTAGCATCAATGAGCAGTTCTTC. It translates to CASSPTSINEQFF.

The V gene is TRBV7-2, the J gene TRBJ2-7, with D possibly being TRBD1 (6 bases). Per germline, CDR1 SGHTA and CDR2 FQGNSA. The germline V and J ends were trimmed by 6 bases and 2 bases, with 14 bases remaining between them. The CDR3 runs to 14 residues. The DNA of the CDR3 is TGTGCCAGCAGTCTTTCTCGACAGGCCTACGAGCAGTACTTC. Its translation is CASSLSRQAYEQYF.

This clone was found a few times. V usage is TRBV10-1 and J usage is TRBJ2-7; 7 bases are shared with TRBD1. The CDR3 covers 17 residues. The V segment lost 5 bases and the J segment 4 bases; nucleotides outside the gene matches: 17. Germline CDR1 and CDR2: WNHNN and SYGVQD (reference sequence). The DNA of the CDR3 is TGCGCCAGCAGTCACAAACTGGTAAGACAGGGTGCATACGAGCAGTACTTC. Amino acids: CASSHKLVRQGAYEQYF.

CDR3 sequence (DNA): TGTGCCAGCAGCCCCCAGGGAGCGGGGACCCACTATGGCTACACCTTC. As protein: CASSPQGAGTHYGYTF. The rearrangement uses TRBV7-2 and TRBJ1-2, with D perhaps matching TRBD1 (5 bases). The V gene's germline CDR1 is SGHTA and CDR2 FQGNSA. V lost 5 bases and J lost 3, with 19 bases in between. The length of the CDR3 is 16 residues.

The chain joins TRBV5-6 to TRBJ1-2; 11 bases fit TRBD1. There are 16 residues in the CDR3. CDR1 is SGHDT, CDR2 YYEEEE, per germline. V was clipped by 0 bases and J by 5 bases; unmatched bases: 6. In DNA, the CDR3 is TGTGCCAGCAGCTTGGTCGCCGGACAGGGGGCGTATGGCTACACCTTC. Amino acids: CASSLVAGQGAYGYTF.

CDR3: CASSLYSGETQPQHF. CDR3 coding DNA: TGTGCCAGCAGTTTATATTCAGGGGAAACTCAGCCCCAGCATTTT. The chain carries TRBV28 and TRBJ1-5; D might be TRBD1 (6 bases). Trimming stripped 1 base from V and 6 bases from J, with 13 bases between. The germline V gene encodes CDR1 MDHEN and CDR2 SYDVKM. The CDR3 sequence is 15 residues long.